Listed below are T cell receptor beta chains from one sample, sequenced in a study of blood T cell repertoires in COVID-19. The data were produced by immunoSEQ multiplex PCR, yet TCRdb's version contains in-frame clones alone and is incomplete. The table lists some 80,000 clones, 79% of them singletons, with roughly 5.9% in the top ten. The sample was peripheral blood. The receptor source for this set is a woman older than 75 with active or convalescent COVID-19. Each CDR3 is given with its conserved first and last residue. The listing skips clone size in some rows; elsewhere it reads once, few, many or a size class.

v_call,clone_size,cdr3_aa
TRBV20-1,-,CSASLVGGFEQYF
TRBV4-2,-,CASSVSQGVLEKLFF
TRBV7-2,-,CASSRQLNTEAFF
TRBV9,-,CASSGAAGWYNEQFF
TRBV5-1,-,CARPSVQGETGELFF
TRBV7-2,few,CASSYGGGASGYTF
TRBV28,-,CASSLWGRGLNTEAFF
TRBV6-1,-,CASSEGHRGSSELFF
TRBV27,-,CASSPGTGTNTEAFF
TRBV19,-,CASTAGTGSSYNSPLHF
TRBV7-9,once,CASSLGYGFYTGELFF
TRBV7-3,-,CASSANRGPGNTIYF
TRBV5-1,few,CASSIRTGGTGELFF
TRBV5-1,once,CASSLGVQTEAFF
TRBV27,-,CASTAPPSDTQYF
TRBV27,-,CASSLVSGAVNSPLHF
TRBV5-1,-,CASSPTGVSTEAFF
TRBV15,-,CATSRAQMNQPQHF
TRBV19,once,CASGPGENEKLFF
TRBV27,-,CASSDGTGFYEQYF
TRBV27,few,CASSLVFGGLSSYEQYF
TRBV12-3/TRBV12-4,-,CASSQGAVQKLFF
TRBV12-3/TRBV12-4,-,CASRGGVNQPQHF
TRBV2,-,CASSAGQGIQPQHF
TRBV12-5,-,CASGTSKNTGELFF
TRBV30,-,CAWSKITRNTEAFF
TRBV25-1,-,CASREAQYQETQYF
TRBV7-9,-,CASSSGGVGRGYTF
TRBV24-1,once,CATSGHSGTSGFDEQFF
TRBV6-6,few,CASRRQGNTEAFF
TRBV5-1,few,CASSTKDSSYGYTF
TRBV9,-,CASSVLTDTQYF
TRBV28,-,CASSSRTTSGHTPGYEQYF
TRBV18,once,CASGQGLNTEAFF
TRBV18,-,CASSPGGANEQFF
TRBV11-2,-,CATRGSWTEAFF
TRBV3-1/TRBV3-2,-,CASSQMVGRNQPQHF
TRBV2,-,CASSDLARGEKLFF
TRBV28,-,CASSFTITLAGGTYEQYF
TRBV6-2/TRBV6-3,once,CASSDRGHQPQHF
TRBV5-8,few,CASSLGRTDYNEQFF
TRBV3-1/TRBV3-2,-,CASSQDAAEHNEQFF
TRBV6-6,-,CASSSMIGQGIYEQYF
TRBV6-5,few,CASKDRQVPYGYTF